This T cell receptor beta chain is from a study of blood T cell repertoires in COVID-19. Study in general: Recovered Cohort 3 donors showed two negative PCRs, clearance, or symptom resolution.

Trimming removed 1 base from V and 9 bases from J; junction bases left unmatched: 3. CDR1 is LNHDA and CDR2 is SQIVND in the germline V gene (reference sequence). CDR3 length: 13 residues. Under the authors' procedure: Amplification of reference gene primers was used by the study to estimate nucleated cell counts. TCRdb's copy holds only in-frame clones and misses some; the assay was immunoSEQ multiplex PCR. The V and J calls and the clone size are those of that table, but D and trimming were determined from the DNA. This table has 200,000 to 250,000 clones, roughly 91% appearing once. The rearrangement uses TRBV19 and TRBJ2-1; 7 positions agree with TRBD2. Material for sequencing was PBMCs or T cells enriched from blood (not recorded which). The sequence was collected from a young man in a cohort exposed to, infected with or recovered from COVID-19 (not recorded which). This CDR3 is CASSIGGGSEQFF. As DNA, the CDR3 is TGTGCCAGTAGTATAGGTGGCGGGAGTGAGCAGTTCTTC. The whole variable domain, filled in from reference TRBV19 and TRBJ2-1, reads DGGITQSPKYLFRKEGQNVTLSCEQNLNHDAMYWYRQDPGQGLRLIYYSQIVNDFQKGDIAEGYSVSREKKESFPLTVTSAQKNPTAFYLCASSIGGGSEQFFGPGTRLTVL.